This is a list of T cell receptor beta chains from one sample in a study of blood T cell repertoires in COVID-19. Profiled with immunoSEQ multiplex PCR; TCRdb holds only in-frame clones, not every one. The data contain roughly 200,000 clones, about 80% of them singletons. The specimen sequenced was peripheral blood. The receptor set was obtained from a woman aged 45-59 years with active or convalescent COVID-19. CDR3s include the opening cysteine and the closing phenylalanine or tryptophan. A D gene is named only where the DNA matches it firmly. Clone size is shown for a subset of rows, as once, few, many or a class of expanded clone.

v_gene: TRBV6-5
j_gene: TRBJ2-7
abundance: once
d_gene: TRBD2
CDR3aa: CASSHTSASSYEQYF
CDR3nt: TGTGCCAGCAGTCATACTAGCGCGAGCTCCTACGAGCAGTACTTC

v_gene: TRBV3-1/TRBV3-2
j_gene: TRBJ2-7
abundance: .
d_gene: .
CDR3aa: CASSRTRNYEQYF
CDR3nt: TGTGCCAGCAGCCGTACGAGGAACTACGAGCAGTACTTC

v_gene: TRBV6-4
j_gene: TRBJ2-1
abundance: .
d_gene: TRBD2
CDR3aa: CASSDSGTSGNNEQFF
CDR3nt: TGTGCCAGCAGTGACTCGGGGACTAGCGGGAACAATGAGCAGTTCTTC

v_gene: TRBV7-2
j_gene: TRBJ2-5
abundance: .
d_gene: TRBD1
CDR3aa: CASSPRGTGSGETQYF
CDR3nt: TGTGCCAGCAGCCCCCGGGGGACAGGGTCGGGAGAGACCCAGTACTTC

v_gene: TRBV7-9
j_gene: TRBJ2-6
abundance: once
d_gene: .
CDR3aa: CASSLISARRHVLTF
CDR3nt: TGTGCCAGCAGCTTAATTTCCGCTAGGAGGCACGTCCTGACTTTC

v_gene: TRBV18
j_gene: TRBJ1-1
abundance: .
d_gene: TRBD1
CDR3aa: CASSPGTGNMNTEAFF
CDR3nt: TGTGCCAGCTCACCAGGGACAGGGAACATGAACACTGAAGCTTTCTTT

v_gene: TRBV29-1
j_gene: TRBJ2-7
abundance: .
d_gene: .
CDR3aa: CSVTPGHPSYEQYF
CDR3nt: TGCAGCGTTACACCGGGACACCCATCCTACGAGCAGTACTTC

v_gene: TRBV12-3/TRBV12-4
j_gene: TRBJ2-2
abundance: .
d_gene: .
CDR3aa: CASSLQSQELFF
CDR3nt: TGTGCCAGCAGTCTACAGAGTCAGGAGCTGTTTTTT

v_gene: TRBV5-4
j_gene: TRBJ1-4
abundance: .
d_gene: TRBD1
CDR3aa: CASSSPGQPSTNEKLFF
CDR3nt: TGTGCCAGCAGCTCGCCGGGACAGCCATCAACTAATGAAAAACTGTTTTTT

v_gene: TRBV28
j_gene: TRBJ2-7
abundance: .
d_gene: TRBD2
CDR3aa: CASSPSGAGDREQYF
CDR3nt: TGTGCCAGCAGTCCCTCGGGAGCGGGAGATCGCGAGCAGTACTTC

v_gene: TRBV6-2/TRBV6-3
j_gene: TRBJ1-2
abundance: .
d_gene: .
CDR3aa: CASSYSPRNYGYTF
CDR3nt: TGTGCCAGCAGTTACTCCCCACGGAACTATGGCTACACCTTC

v_gene: TRBV9
j_gene: TRBJ2-5
abundance: .
d_gene: TRBD2
CDR3aa: CASGAGGTYQETQYF
CDR3nt: TGTGCCAGCGGGGCGGGGGGTACGTACCAAGAGACCCAGTACTTC

v_gene: TRBV4-3
j_gene: TRBJ2-7
abundance: .
d_gene: .
CDR3aa: CASSPTGTYEQYF
CDR3nt: TGCGCCAGCAGCCCAACGGGGACTTACGAGCAGTACTTC

v_gene: TRBV4-2
j_gene: TRBJ1-1
abundance: .
d_gene: .
CDR3aa: CASSQDVRGMGGTEAFF
CDR3nt: TGTGCCAGCAGCCAAGATGTTAGGGGTATGGGAGGCACTGAAGCTTTCTTT

v_gene: TRBV28
j_gene: TRBJ1-5
abundance: .
d_gene: .
CDR3aa: CAALGGGEGNQPQHF
CDR3nt: TGTGCAGCCCTCGGGGGGGGCGAGGGCAATCAGCCCCAGCATTTT

v_gene: TRBV27
j_gene: TRBJ1-2
abundance: .
d_gene: TRBD1
CDR3aa: CASSFVGQGLRGYGYTF
CDR3nt: TGTGCCAGCAGTTTTGTTGGACAGGGATTAAGGGGCTATGGCTACACCTTC

v_gene: TRBV29-1
j_gene: TRBJ1-2
abundance: .
d_gene: .
CDR3aa: CSVELAGSYGYTF
CDR3nt: TGCAGCGTTGAACTCGCAGGGTCCTATGGCTACACCTTC

v_gene: TRBV3-1/TRBV3-2
j_gene: TRBJ2-1
abundance: .
d_gene: .
CDR3aa: CASSQDRDEQFF
CDR3nt: TGTGCCAGCAGCCAAGACAGGGATGAGCAGTTCTTC

v_gene: TRBV7-2
j_gene: TRBJ1-2
abundance: once
d_gene: TRBD1
CDR3aa: CASSLDMDRGSFGYTF
CDR3nt: TGTGCCAGCAGCTTAGATATGGACAGGGGGTCTTTTGGCTACACCTTC

v_gene: TRBV5-1
j_gene: TRBJ2-7
abundance: once
d_gene: .
CDR3aa: CASSGTGGGDEQYF
CDR3nt: TGCGCCAGCAGCGGGACCGGCGGGGGCGACGAGCAGTACTTC

v_gene: TRBV7-9
j_gene: TRBJ1-4
abundance: few
d_gene: TRBD1
CDR3aa: CASSLGVGQGANYEKLFF
CDR3nt: TGTGCCAGCAGCTTAGGGGTTGGACAGGGAGCCAACTATGAAAAACTGTTTTTT

v_gene: TRBV9
j_gene: TRBJ2-6
abundance: once
d_gene: TRBD2
CDR3aa: CASSVDSGSFSGANVLTF
CDR3nt: TGTGCCAGCAGCGTAGACAGCGGGAGCTTCTCTGGGGCCAACGTCCTGACTTTC

v_gene: TRBV7-6
j_gene: TRBJ2-3
abundance: .
d_gene: TRBD2
CDR3aa: CASSFGTSGVGVTQYF
CDR3nt: TGTGCCAGCAGCTTCGGGACTAGCGGAGTGGGGGTTACGCAGTATTTT

v_gene: TRBV7-9
j_gene: TRBJ1-2
abundance: .
d_gene: TRBD1
CDR3aa: CASSLTGGGGYTF
CDR3nt: TGTGCCAGCAGCTTAACAGGGGGCGGAGGCTACACCTTC

v_gene: TRBV19
j_gene: TRBJ2-7
abundance: few
d_gene: .
CDR3aa: CATARTAVSSYEQYF
CDR3nt: TGTGCCACCGCTAGAACGGCGGTGAGCTCCTACGAGCAGTACTTC

v_gene: TRBV19
j_gene: TRBJ1-2
abundance: .
d_gene: TRBD1
CDR3aa: CASSIKTGERNGYTF
CDR3nt: TGTGCCAGTAGTATCAAAACAGGGGAGAGGAATGGCTACACCTTC

v_gene: TRBV2
j_gene: TRBJ2-5
abundance: .
d_gene: TRBD2
CDR3aa: CASKGLAVETQYF
CDR3nt: TGTGCCAGTAAGGGACTAGCGGTAGAGACCCAGTACTTC